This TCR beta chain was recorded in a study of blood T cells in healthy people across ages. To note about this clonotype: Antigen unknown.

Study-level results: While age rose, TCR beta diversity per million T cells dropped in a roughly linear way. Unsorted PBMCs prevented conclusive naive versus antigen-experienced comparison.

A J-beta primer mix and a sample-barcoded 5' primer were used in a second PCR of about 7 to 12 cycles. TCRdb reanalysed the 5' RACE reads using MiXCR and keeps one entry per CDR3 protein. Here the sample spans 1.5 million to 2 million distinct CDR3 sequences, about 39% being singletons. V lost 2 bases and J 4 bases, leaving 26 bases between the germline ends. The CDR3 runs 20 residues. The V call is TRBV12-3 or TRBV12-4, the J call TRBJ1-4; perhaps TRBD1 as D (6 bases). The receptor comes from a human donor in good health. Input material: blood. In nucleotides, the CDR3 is TGTGCCAGCAGTTTAATGGCTGGCAGGGGCGAGGGAATCGGTAATGAAAAACTGTTTTTT. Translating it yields CASSLMAGRGEGIGNEKLFF.